The 17 T cell receptor beta chains listed next were all sequenced from one sample in a study of shared clonotypes between healthy human individuals. This table comes from immunoSEQ multiplex PCR, and its TCRdb copy is limited to in-frame clones, with some not included. The sample has 2 million to 2.5 million clones, approximately 94% seen once; the top ten hold more than 0.1%. The specimen was naive CD4+ T cells sorted from blood. Subset in this sample: CD45RA+ positively selected. The receptors shown here come from a man aged 18 to 35 in good health.

This clone has only one observation. The genes are TRBV7-2 and TRBJ1-2; possible D gene TRBD1, 5 bases. Germline-derived CDR1 and CDR2 are SGHTA and FQGNSA. V lost 0 bases and J lost 4, with 15 bases in between. This CDR3 is 16 amino acids long. The CDR3 region is CASSLAGSGLGYGYTF. In DNA form, the CDR3 reads TGTGCCAGCAGCTTAGCAGGGTCAGGGTTGGGCTATGGCTACACCTTC.

The table lists this clone with a count of one. The chain couples TRBV11-1 to TRBJ1-2, with 7 bases aligning to TRBD1. Germline V gene data show CDR1 as SGHAT and CDR2 as FQDESV (reference sequence). This CDR3 is 15 amino acids long. V lost 4 bases, J lost 5 bases, and 10 bases stayed unmatched. The CDR3 spells CASSSRGTDLYGYTF. The DNA of the CDR3 is TGTGCCAGCAGCTCCAGGGGGACGGACTTATATGGCTACACCTTC.

The rearrangement links TRBV13 to TRBJ2-3; TRBD2 matches 8 bases. CDR3 size: 22 residues. CDR1 and CDR2 (germline): PRHDT, FYEKMQ (reference sequence). The ends lost 6 bases at V and 4 bases at J; junction bases unmatched: 30. CDR3 nucleotide sequence: TGTGCCAGCAGTCATCTGAAGGACCGGGGGGGCCTAGCATCCATCTCTTCAGATACGCAGTATTTT. Translating it yields CASSHLKDRGGLASISSDTQYF.

A note on this clone: At the DNA level, this CDR3 is encoded by other sequences in the same sample as well. This chain uses TRBV5-4 with TRBJ1-2, with 8 bases that match TRBD1. V shed 4 bases and J 4 bases; nucleotides not matched to a gene: 6. Germline-derived CDR1 and CDR2 are SGHNT and YYREEE (reference sequence). The CDR3 runs to 14 residues. The CDR3 loop is CASSPGQGSYGYTF. Written as DNA, the CDR3 is TGTGCCAGCAGCCCAGGACAGGGTTCCTATGGCTACACCTTC. The full variable domain, with the rest looked up from reference TRBV5-4 and TRBJ1-2, is ETGVTQSPTHLIKTRGQQVTLRCSSQSGHNTVSWYQQALGQGPQFIFQYYREEENGRGNFPPRFSGLQFPNYSSELNVNALELDDSALYLCASSPGQGSYGYTFGSGTRLTVV.

The rearrangement joins TRBV18 to TRBJ2-5; 7 nucleotides line up with TRBD1. The CDR3 is 14 residues long. Germline CDR1 is KGHSH and CDR2 is LQKENI. The ends lost 2 bases at V and 5 bases at J; junction bases unmatched: 5. CDR3: CASSPRGLRETQYF. In DNA, the CDR3 is TGTGCCAGCTCACCAAGGGGGCTTAGGGAGACCCAGTACTTC.

CDR3 nucleotide sequence: TGTGCCACCAGCAGAGATAAGACAGGGAAAGGGCGGCGGGAGTGGAGCAATGAGCAGTTCTTC. Translation gives CATSRDKTGKGRREWSNEQFF. The V gene is TRBV15, the J gene TRBJ2-1; D tentatively reads TRBD1 or TRBD2 (7 bases each). The CDR3 is made up of 21 amino acids. V shed 0 bases and J shed 6 bases, with 30 bases lying between them. Germline-derived CDR1 and CDR2 are LNHNV and YYDKDF (reference sequence).

V is TRBV6-1 and J is TRBJ2-7, with TRBD2 matching over 12 bases. CDR3 size: 13 residues. V lost 6 bases to trimming and J lost 6 bases; unmatched junction nucleotides: 3. Per the germline V gene, CDR1 is MNHNS and CDR2 is SASEGT. The CDR3 spells CASRTSGGIEQYF. In DNA, the CDR3 is TGTGCCAGCAGAACTAGCGGGGGGATCGAGCAGTACTTC.

This clone appeared a single time. The rearrangement links TRBV19 to TRBJ2-1; TRBD1 matches 9 bases. Trimming cost V 3 bases and J 3 bases; bases outside gene matches: 12. Germline-derived CDR1 and CDR2 are LNHDA and SQIVND (reference sequence). The CDR3 runs 18 residues. The CDR3 loop is CASSIGTGRSILYNEQFF. As DNA, the CDR3 is TGTGCCAGTAGTATCGGGACAGGGCGCTCTATACTCTACAATGAGCAGTTCTTC.

The rearrangement links TRBV5-1 to TRBJ1-6; D may be TRBD1 (5 bases). CDR3 length equals 14 residues. CDR1 is SGHRS and CDR2 is YFSETQ in the germline V gene. V lost 2 bases and J lost 5, with 8 bases in between. DNA of the CDR3: TGCGCCAGCAGCTTTGGGGGGGATAATTCACCCCTCCACTTT. Its protein product is CASSFGGDNSPLHF.

V usage is TRBV11-2 and J usage is TRBJ1-5; the D gene is possibly TRBD1 (5 bases). The CDR3 runs 16 residues. Per the germline V gene, CDR1 is SGHAT and CDR2 is FQNNGV. The V and J ends lost 5 bases and 3 bases respectively, with 17 bases between them. The CDR3 protein is CASSPRVGVDNQPQHF. The CDR3 nucleotides are TGTGCCAGCAGCCCTAGGGTGGGGGTAGACAATCAGCCCCAGCATTTT.

The rearrangement uses TRBV5-1 and TRBJ1-1; D might be TRBD1 (6 bases). CDR3 length: 13 residues. The V and J ends lost 3 bases and 13 bases respectively, with 19 bases between them. Germline V gene lookup returns CDR1 SGHRS and CDR2 YFSETQ. The CDR3 sequence: CASSSPDSRVVFF. CDR3 in DNA: TGCGCCAGCAGCTCTCCGGACAGCCGTGTCGTTTTCTTT.

This chain links TRBV4-1 with TRBJ1-1; D is perhaps TRBD1 (6 bases). V shed 1 base and J shed 4 bases, with 10 bases lying between them. The length of the CDR3 is 14 residues. The germline V gene encodes CDR1 MGHRA and CDR2 YSYEKL. DNA for the CDR3: TGCGCCAGCAGCCAAGTCTCAGGGGCCACTGAAGCTTTCTTT. Its translation is CASSQVSGATEAFF.

The CDR3, as DNA: TGTGCCAGCAGTCCGATGCAGGGGAACACTGAAGCTTTCTTT. Amino acid sequence: CASSPMQGNTEAFF. The chain links TRBV6-6 to TRBJ1-1; tentative D call: TRBD1 (5 bases). Trimming shortened V by 5 bases and J by 1 base, and 11 bases separated the two germline ends. Germline assignment: CDR1 MNHNY and CDR2 SVGAGI (reference sequence). This CDR3 comprises 14 residues.

A single count supports this clone. This chain joins TRBV6-5 and TRBJ2-7, with 9 bases identical to TRBD1. Trimming cost V 5 bases and J 5 bases; bases outside gene matches: 7. The germline V gene has CDR1 MNHEY and CDR2 SVGAGI. This CDR3 is 14 amino acids long. The CDR3 coding sequence is TGTGCCAGCAGTCGGACAGGGGTCGGGAACGAGCAGTACTTC. Amino acid sequence: CASSRTGVGNEQYF.

This chain links TRBV19 with TRBJ1-2, with 12 positions matching TRBD1. The ends lost 4 bases at V and 2 bases at J; junction bases unmatched: 5. Germline CDR1 is LNHDA and CDR2 is SQIVND (reference sequence). This CDR3 has 16 amino acids. CDR3 bases: TGTGCCAGTAGTACCGCCGGGACAGGGGGCAACTATGGCTACACCTTC. Amino acids: CASSTAGTGGNYGYTF. Filled out from reference TRBV19 and TRBJ1-2, the complete variable domain reads DGGITQSPKYLFRKEGQNVTLSCEQNLNHDAMYWYRQDPGQGLRLIYYSQIVNDFQKGDIAEGYSVSREKKESFPLTVTSAQKNPTAFYLCASSTAGTGGNYGYTFGSGTRLTVV.

Notes on this clone: This same CDR3 is encoded by further DNA sequences in the sample. The CDR3: CASSLGTPDTQYF. In DNA, the CDR3 is TGTGCCAGCAGCTTAGGTACTCCAGATACGCAGTATTTT. The chain links TRBV7-6 to TRBJ2-3; D gene uncertain. Trimming pared 1 base from V and 4 bases from J, leaving 6 bases between. Germline values: CDR1 SGHVS, CDR2 FNYEAQ. The CDR3 covers 13 residues.

The chain joins TRBV5-6 to TRBJ1-2; D uncertain. This CDR3 spans 14 amino acids. Trimming stripped 4 bases from V and 4 bases from J, with 14 bases between. Per the germline V gene, CDR1 is SGHDT and CDR2 is YYEEEE. The CDR3 DNA sequence: TGTGCCAGCAGCCCTTCAGGCCGATCCTATGGCTACACCTTC. It codes for CASSPSGRSYGYTF.